A selection of T cell receptor beta chains follows, all from one sample in a study of shared T cell receptors in the human thymus. Profiling relied on immunoSEQ multiplex PCR, and the TCRdb table lists in-frame clones only, not all of them. In the table there are some 640,000 clones, approximately 89% of which are singletons. The same sample was also studied in work on human thymus T cells.

The material sequenced was thymocytes. These receptors all stem from a boy less than two years old with a congenital heart defect. The CDR3 runs from the conserved cysteine through the conserved F or W. D genes are given only for firm matches. Expanded clones get a size class; other rows say once, few or many, or leave the size out.

>TRBJ1-2|once|.|TRBV4-2
CASSPQGGDRTSNYGYTF
TGTGCCAGCAGCCCCCAAGGAGGGGACCGAACCTCTAACTATGGCTACACCTTC
>TRBJ2-3|few|TRBD2|TRBV29-1
CSVTLAGGPRGTQYF
TGCAGCGTTACATTAGCGGGAGGGCCAAGGGGTACGCAGTATTTT
>TRBJ2-1|.|TRBD1|TRBV6-1
CASRDREEWDNEQFF
TGTGCCAGCAGGGACAGGGAGGAGTGGGACAATGAGCAGTTCTTC
>TRBJ1-6|.|TRBD1|TRBV14
CASSQDRRGQGSDSPLHF
TGTGCCAGCAGCCAAGACCGCCGGGGACAGGGAAGCGATTCACCCCTCCACTTT
>TRBJ2-1|once|TRBD2|TRBV30
CAWSVSAGGPHNEQFF
TGTGCCTGGAGTGTGTCAGCGGGAGGGCCACACAATGAGCAGTTCTTC
>TRBJ2-5|.|.|TRBV6-5
CASSYSFNPRRETQYF
TGTGCCAGCAGTTACTCTTTCAATCCTCGGCGGGAGACCCAGTACTTC
>TRBJ2-3|.|.|TRBV27
CASSLIWGLAEGTDTQYF
TGTGCCAGCAGTTTAATTTGGGGGCTAGCGGAAGGCACAGATACGCAGTATTTT
>TRBJ1-1|once|.|TRBV9
CASSVGPGLNTEAFF
TGTGCCAGCAGCGTAGGTCCAGGGCTGAACACTGAAGCTTTCTTT
>TRBJ1-3|.|.|TRBV15
CATSTKRGNTIYF
TGTGCCACCAGCACCAAGAGAGGAAACACCATATATTTT
>TRBJ1-5|.|TRBD1|TRBV2
CASRETGVGDQPQHF
TGTGCCAGCAGGGAGACAGGGGTTGGGGATCAGCCCCAGCATTTT
>TRBJ2-7|.|.|TRBV7-1
CASSSVSSVRGSVVVGESSYEQYF
TGTGCCAGCAGCTCAGTCAGCTCGGTCCGGGGATCCGTGGTGGTTGGGGAGTCTTCATACGAGCAGTACTTC
>TRBJ2-7|.|.|TRBV10-3
CANSDTPGEQYF
TGTGCCAACTCGGACACCCCCGGTGAGCAGTACTTC
>TRBJ1-2|.|TRBD1|TRBV28
CASSYEMQGGDYGYTF
TGTGCCAGCAGTTATGAAATGCAGGGGGGCGACTATGGCTACACCTTC
>TRBJ1-6|.|.|TRBV30
CAWSVQVKTRQESSYNSPLHF
TGTGCCTGGAGTGTACAGGTTAAGACCAGGCAGGAAAGCTCCTATAATTCCCCCCTCCACTTT
>TRBJ1-1|few|.|TRBV6-4
CASSDRTENTMNTEAFF
TGTGCCAGCAGTGACCGAACAGAAAATACAATGAACACTGAAGCTTTCTTT
>TRBJ2-7|.|TRBD1|TRBV14
CASSADGQGNEQYF
TGTGCCAGCAGCGCGGATGGACAGGGTAACGAGCAGTACTTC
>TRBJ1-4|few|.|TRBV15
CATSPRGFVEKLFF
TGTGCCACCAGCCCACGAGGGTTTGTTGAAAAACTGTTTTTT
>TRBJ1-2|.|TRBD1|TRBV27
CASSLFGQENYGYTF
TGTGCCAGCAGTTTATTTGGACAGGAGAACTATGGCTACACCTTC
>TRBJ2-1|.|TRBD1|TRBV5-1
CASSLARDRLTYNEQFF
TGCGCCAGCAGCTTGGCCCGGGACAGGCTTACCTACAATGAGCAGTTCTTC
>TRBJ2-1|.|TRBD2|TRBV5-1
CASSFSGGDLGNSYNEQFF
TGCGCCAGCAGCTTTAGCGGGGGGGATTTGGGAAACTCCTACAATGAGCAGTTCTTC
>TRBJ1-4|.|.|TRBV9
CASSADRNNEKLFF
TGTGCCAGCAGCGCGGACAGAAATAATGAAAAACTGTTTTTT
>TRBJ2-1|.|TRBD2|TRBV9
CASSPIAGGPSNEQFF
TGTGCCAGCAGCCCTATAGCGGGAGGCCCCTCCAATGAGCAGTTCTTC
>TRBJ1-5|.|.|TRBV19
CASSIERGLQPQHF
TGTGCCAGTAGTATAGAACGGGGGTTGCAGCCCCAGCATTTT